Shown below are 16 T cell receptor beta chains from a single sample sequenced in a study of T cells in women clearing cervical HPV infection. Profiled with immunoSEQ multiplex PCR; TCRdb holds only in-frame clones, not every one. The data show about 19,000 clones, and the top ten clones hold 4.5% to 6.5%. Input material: blood buffy coat. The source is a woman between 18 and 70 years old with a cervical HPV16 infection that either progressed to CIN3+ or cleared (not recorded which).

A remark on this clone: The read stops 3 residues short of the end of the CDR3; the missing end is completed from the germline J gene. The chain uses TRBV18 and TRBJ1-2; TRBD1 aligns across 8 bases. Germline V gene sequence: CDR1 KGHSH, CDR2 LQKENI. The CDR3 is made up of 15 amino acids. The CDR3 sequence: CASSPPGTGWWDYTF. Partial CDR3 DNA: TGTGCCAGCTCACCCCCGGGGACAGGCTGGTGGGAC.

A note on this clone: Read sequence stops 3 residues before the CDR3 end, and the germline J gene provides the missing end. V and J are TRBV5-4 and TRBJ2-5; 7 nucleotides line up with TRBD1. Germline V gene sequence: CDR1 SGHNT, CDR2 YYREEE (reference sequence). The length of the CDR3 is 14 residues. The junction had 3 bases not matched to a gene; V was cut back by 4 bases and J by 0 bases. The covered CDR3 bases are TGTGCCAGCAGCAGGGGGACAGACCAAGAGACC. This gives the protein CASSRGTDQET. The CDR3 reads in full as CASSRGTDQETQYF.

Considering frequency, this clone is medium-sized. Read data end 3 residues before the CDR3 end; the end is taken from the germline J gene. The genes are TRBV5-6 and TRBJ2-3; 11 bases are a match to TRBD2. CDR3 length: 15 residues. The trim removed 4 bases at V and 4 bases at J, leaving 5 bases unmatched. Germline assignment: CDR1 SGHDT and CDR2 YYEEEE. The CDR3 sequence is CASSLTSGVADTQYF. CDR3 DNA (partial): TGTGCCAGCAGCCTGACTAGCGGGGTAGCAGATACG. Together with reference TRBV5-6 and TRBJ2-3, the CDR3 gives the full variable domain: DAGVTQSPTHLIKTRGQQVTLRCSPKSGHDTVSWYQQALGQGPQFIFQYYEEEERQRGNFPDRFSGHQFPNYSSELNVNALLLGDSALYLCASSLTSGVADTQYFGPGTRLTVL.

Concerning this clone: One end of the junction does not line up with germline, which may come from a read error. The read stops 3 residues short of the end of the CDR3; the missing end is completed from the germline J gene. V and J are TRBV4-2 and TRBJ1-5, with D unresolved. In germline, CDR1 is LGHNA, CDR2 YNFKEQ. The CDR3 is 15 amino acids. CDR3: CASSQDSNSNQPQHF. The CDR3 DNA, read in part, is TGCGCCAGCAGCCAAGATTCTAATAGCAATCAGCCC.

In regard to this clone: The CDR3 extends 3 residues past the end of the read, so its final part is completed from the germline J gene. The V and J genes are TRBV5-4 and TRBJ1-5, with a tentative D call TRBD1 (6 bases). V was clipped by 3 bases and J by 6 bases, with 19 bases between them. Germline assignment: CDR1 SGHNT and CDR2 YYREEE (reference sequence). This CDR3 has 16 amino acids. CDR3 DNA, as far as it was read: TGTGCCAGCAGCTGGACCCCTGCGCGGGGGCTTCAGCCC. Translation: CASSWTPARGLQP. The whole CDR3 reads CASSWTPARGLQPQHF.

Comments on this clone: The read terminates 3 residues before the CDR3 end, so the remaining end is supplied by the germline J gene. The gene calls are TRBV7-9 and TRBJ1-4; D may be TRBD1 (6 bases). The CDR3 is 14 residues long. The V gene's germline CDR1 is SEHNR and CDR2 FQNEAQ (reference sequence). Trimming removed 3 bases at V and 7 bases at J, with 12 bases between. The CDR3 loop is CASSFHRDPEKLFF. Partial CDR3 DNA: TGTGCCAGCAGCTTCCACAGGGATCCTGAAAAA. Using reference TRBV7-9 and TRBJ1-4 for the parts outside the CDR3, the full variable domain is DTGVSQNPRHKITKRGQNVTFRCDPISEHNRLYWYRQTLGQGPEFLTYFQNEAQLEKSRLLSDRFSAERPKGSFSTLEIQRTEQGDSAMYLCASSFHRDPEKLFFGSGTQLSVL.

The CDR3 protein is CASSLGSPSPLHF. CDR3 DNA, as far as it was read: TGTGCCAGCAGCTTGGGCTCCCCGTCACCC. This rearrangement joins TRBV13 to TRBJ1-6; D gene unclear. The missing CDR3 end, 3 residues past where the read stops, is filled in from the germline J gene. V was shortened by 3 bases and J by 10 bases, with 10 bases between the two germline ends. The CDR3 runs to 13 residues. Germline V gene lookup returns CDR1 PRHDT and CDR2 FYEKMQ (reference sequence).

Concerning this clone: The read halts 3 residues ahead of the CDR3 end, with the missing end drawn from the germline J gene. The J gene is TRBJ2-1, the V gene TRBV7-3; D call uncertain. The CDR3 sequence is 11 residues long. V dropped 5 bases and J dropped 7 bases, with 6 bases sitting between them. CDR1 and CDR2 (germline): SGHTA, FQGTGA. The CDR3 reads CASSPTNEQFF. Incomplete CDR3 DNA: TGTGCCAGCAGCCCGACTAATGAG.

Comments on this clone: The read falls 3 residues short of the CDR3 end, and the missing part is taken from the germline J gene. The genes are TRBV20-1 and TRBJ2-7; the D is unclear. V lost 4 bases and J 3 bases, leaving 7 bases between the germline ends. CDR1 is DFQATT, CDR2 SNEGSKA, per germline (reference sequence). The CDR3 has 11 amino acids. The DNA read from the CDR3 is TGCAGTGCTAAAAATCGCTACGAG. This encodes CSAKNRYE. The whole CDR3 sequence is CSAKNRYEQYF.

As regards this clone: The read is 3 residues too short to cover the CDR3 end, so that end is filled in from the germline J gene. The chain uses TRBV19 and TRBJ2-3; 7 bases agree with TRBD1. Germline V gene data show CDR1 as LNHDA and CDR2 as SQIVND (reference sequence). CDR3 length equals 15 residues. CDR3 residues: CASSIGGQHNQPQYF. The covered CDR3 bases are TGTGCCAGTAGTATAGGGGGACAGCACAATCAGCCG.

As concerns this clone: The CDR3 end is not reached by the read, which stops 3 residues before it; the germline J gene fills it in. The chain combines TRBV4-1 with TRBJ1-5, with TRBD1 matching 10 bases. The junction had 7 bases not matched to a gene; V was cut back by 4 bases and J by 4 bases. The CDR3 is 16 residues long. The germline V gene has CDR1 MGHRA and CDR2 YSYEKL. The sequenced part of the CDR3 DNA is TGCGCCAGCAGCCGTTTGGGGGGACAGGGGAATCAGCCC. Translating it yields CASSRLGGQGNQP. The whole CDR3 is CASSRLGGQGNQPQHF.

A note on this clone: The DNA ends 3 residues before the CDR3 does, and the rest of the CDR3 is filled in from the germline J gene. This chain joins TRBV7-2 and TRBJ1-2; D remains ambiguous. The CDR3 runs to 14 residues. Trimming removed 1 base from V and 2 bases from J, with 8 bases in between. Germline CDR1 is SGHTA and CDR2 is FQGNSA. CDR3 loop: CASSLGPQNYGYTF. The part of the CDR3 DNA that was read is TGTGCCAGCAGCTTAGGGCCACAAAACTATGGC. The full variable domain, rest sourced from reference TRBV7-2 and TRBJ1-2, is GAGVSQSPSNKVTEKGKDVELRCDPISGHTALYWYRQSLGQGLEFLIYFQGNSAPDKSGLPSDRFSAERTGGSVSTLTIQRTQQEDSAVYLCASSLGPQNYGYTFGSGTRLTVV.

A note on this clone: The read halts 3 residues ahead of the CDR3 end, with the missing end drawn from the germline J gene. J is TRBJ2-4 and V is TRBV5-1; 10 nucleotides line up with TRBD1. The CDR3 covers 14 residues. The germline CDR1 and CDR2 sequences are SGHRS and YFSETQ. The CDR3: CASSLGTGGHGQYF. CDR3 bases read: TGCGCCAGCAGCTTGGGGACAGGGGGACATGGT.

With respect to this clone: The DNA ends 3 residues before the CDR3 does, and the rest of the CDR3 is filled in from the germline J gene. This chain uses TRBV7-8 with TRBJ1-6, with 7 bases lining up with TRBD1. Germline values: CDR1 SGHVS, CDR2 FQNEAQ. The V segment lost 2 bases and the J segment 8 bases; nucleotides outside the gene matches: 12. The CDR3 loop spans 17 amino acids. CDR3 bases read: TGTGCCAGCAGCTTAAGGGGACAGCTTACTGCGGATTCACCC. Protein: CASSLRGQLTADSP. The full CDR3 is CASSLRGQLTADSPLHF.

Comments on this clone: The observed sequence ends 3 residues before the CDR3 terminus, with the missing tail filled in from the germline J gene. This rearrangement joins TRBV20-1 to TRBJ1-5; 9 nucleotides match TRBD1. The V gene's germline CDR1 is DFQATT and CDR2 SNEGSKA (reference sequence). The CDR3 contains 12 residues. Trimming at V came to 7 bases and at J to 2 bases, leaving 0 bases not matched to a gene. Incomplete CDR3 DNA: TGCAGTGGGACAGGGGGCAATCAGCCC. This encodes CSGTGGNQP. The complete CDR3 sequence is CSGTGGNQPQHF.

Turning to this clone: The read terminates 3 residues before the CDR3 end, so the remaining end is supplied by the germline J gene. The chain links TRBV7-9 to TRBJ1-6; the match to TRBD1 covers 7 bases. The CDR3 runs to 15 residues. Germline values: CDR1 SEHNR, CDR2 FQNEAQ (reference sequence). The junction had 6 bases not matched to a gene; V was cut back by 5 bases and J by 5 bases. The CDR3 bases that were read are TGTGCCAGCAGCCCTGGGACAGCTCATAATTCACCC. Translating it yields CASSPGTAHNSP. The entire CDR3 is CASSPGTAHNSPLHF.